This TCR beta chain was sequenced for a study of T cell responses to AZD1222 COVID-19 vaccine. Study overall: Analyses pooled second doses at about 4 or about 12 weeks. The study's findings and limits: The span of vaccine-associated CD4 TCRs extended across spike, with dominance at 160-218 and 743-854. Mostly white British, mostly female donors; authors suggested clonal diversity may be underestimated. Scientists sampled the repertoires only once the peak T cell response had passed.

Sequencing was performed with immunoSEQ multiplex PCR; in TCRdb, only in-frame clones are kept and a portion is missing. The data contain some 75,000 clones, more than 70% of them singletons. As to this clone: What it binds is unknown.

CDR3 length equals 18 residues. CDR1 and CDR2 (germline): SGDLS, YYNGEE. Unmatched junction bases numbered 9, after V lost 4 bases and J lost 4 bases. The sequence derives from an adult in good health. This specimen consisted of peripheral blood, obtained on day 0 of AZD1222 vaccination. This chain joins TRBV9 and TRBJ2-6, with TRBD2 matching over 12 bases. The CDR3: CASSPTLAGGLGANVLTF. For the CDR3, the DNA is TGTGCCAGCAGCCCAACACTAGCGGGGGGCCTAGGGGCCAACGTCCTGACTTTC.